This note documents a single TCR beta chain sequence. What it binds is not known. Here immunoSEQ multiplex PCR was the method, and the copy in TCRdb shows in-frame clones only, minus some. Among tens of thousands of clones listed, about 82% were seen once. This CDR3 contains 15 residues. Unmatched junction bases numbered 3, after V lost 2 bases and J lost 4 bases. Germline V gene sequence: CDR1 MNHEY, CDR2 SVGAGI. This record belongs to a study of T cells in tuberculosis. Background on the study: The T cells targeted glucose monomycolate, a mycobacterial lipid, via CD1B. A South African cohort included IGRA-negative adolescents, latently infected IGRA-positive adolescents and adults with active tuberculosis.

As to time point: new active TB diagnosis, blood taken before or within 7 days of starting treatment. Confirmation came from sputum smear and/or culture positivity for M. tuberculosis. Study-level points and caveats: Shorter CDR3-alpha in active tuberculosis partly drove smaller distances.

The sequence came from an adult with tuberculosis. Here the sequenced sample was PBMCs, taken at tuberculosis diagnosis. The chain links TRBV6-5 to TRBJ2-5; 11 nucleotides line up with TRBD1. CDR3 nucleotide sequence: TGTGCCAGCAGTTACCGGACAGGGGGCTTAGAGACCCAGTACTTC. It translates to CASSYRTGGLETQYF.